Sequencing of this TCR beta chain was carried out in a study of identical twins. This clonotype has more than one count but fewer than ten. As yet, its antigen is unknown. The study's findings and limits: Insertion counts were lower in abundant cord blood beta clonotypes, a trend that memory repertoires did not show. Instead of following the same donors, the conclusions were based on cross-sectional statistical analysis.

A universal primer site was incorporated via template switching, and the cDNA contained unique molecular identifiers. TCRdb re-derived calls from the 5' RACE reads in MiXCR, one entry per CDR3 protein. The repertoire holds nearly 650,000 distinct CDR3 sequences, with about 7.1% as singletons. The V and J ends lost 7 bases and 4 bases respectively, with 19 bases between them. From germline, CDR1 is MDHEN and CDR2 SYDVKM. This CDR3 region has 16 residues. Each donor was a healthy Caucasian. The same sample was also used in a study of yellow fever vaccine responses in identical twins.

The material sequenced was PBMCs. The TCR sequence derives from a woman aged 18-29 years in good health. The rearrangement uses TRBV28 and TRBJ2-2; tentative D call: TRBD2 (6 bases). CDR3 DNA sequence: TGTGCCAGCACCACCCCTGGAGGGTTTAGCACCGGGGAGCTGTTTTTT. This gives the protein CASTTPGGFSTGELFF.